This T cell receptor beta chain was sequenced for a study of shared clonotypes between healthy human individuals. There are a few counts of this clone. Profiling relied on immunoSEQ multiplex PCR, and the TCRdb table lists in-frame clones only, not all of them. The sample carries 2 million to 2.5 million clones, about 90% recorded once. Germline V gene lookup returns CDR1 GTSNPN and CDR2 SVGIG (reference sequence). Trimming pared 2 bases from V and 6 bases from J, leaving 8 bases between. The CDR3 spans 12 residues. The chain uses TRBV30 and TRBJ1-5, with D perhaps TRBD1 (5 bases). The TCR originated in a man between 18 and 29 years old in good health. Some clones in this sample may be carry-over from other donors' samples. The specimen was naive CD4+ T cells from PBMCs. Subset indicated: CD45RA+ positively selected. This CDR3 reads CAWSPGFQPQHF. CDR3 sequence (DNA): TGTGCCTGGAGTCCAGGGTTTCAGCCCCAGCATTTT. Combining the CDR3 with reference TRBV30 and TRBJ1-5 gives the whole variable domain SQTIHQWPATLVQPVGSPLSLECTVEGTSNPNLYWYRQAAGRGLQLLFYSVGIGQISSEVPQNLSASRPQDRQFILSSKKLLLSDSGFYLCAWSPGFQPQHFGDGTRLSIL.